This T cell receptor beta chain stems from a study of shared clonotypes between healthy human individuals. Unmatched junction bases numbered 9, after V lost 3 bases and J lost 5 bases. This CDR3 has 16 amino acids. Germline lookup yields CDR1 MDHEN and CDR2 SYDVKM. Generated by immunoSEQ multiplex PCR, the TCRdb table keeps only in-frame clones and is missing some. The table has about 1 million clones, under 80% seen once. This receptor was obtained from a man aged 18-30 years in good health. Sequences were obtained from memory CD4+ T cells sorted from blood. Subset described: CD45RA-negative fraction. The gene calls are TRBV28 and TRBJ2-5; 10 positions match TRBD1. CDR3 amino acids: CASSFTGTGVRETQYF. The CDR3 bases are TGTGCCAGCAGTTTTACCGGGACAGGGGTTCGCGAGACCCAGTACTTC.